This entry lists 11 T cell receptor beta chains sequenced from one sample in a study of T cells in Graves' hyperthyroidism and ophthalmopathy. Using RNA transcripts as the source, TCR beta CDR3 regions were amplified. HTBI primers were employed in a first-round RT-PCR of the TCR CDR3. TCRdb re-analysed the multiplex PCR reads in MiXCR, keeping a single row per CDR3 protein. Here the sample spans more than 550,000 distinct CDR3 sequences, around 16% being singletons. What was sequenced was blood. The receptors come from a man in his fifties with Graves' hyperthyroidism.

The chain uses TRBV9 and TRBJ1-1; D possibly corresponds to TRBD1 (6 bases). Trimming pared 0 bases from V and 1 base from J, leaving 13 bases between. In germline, CDR1 is SGDLS, CDR2 YYNGEE. This CDR3 spans 16 amino acids. The CDR3 region is CASSVEGGRKNTEAFF. As DNA, the CDR3 is TGTGCCAGCAGCGTAGAGGGGGGACGAAAGAACACTGAAGCTTTCTTT.

This clonotype was seen more than once but under ten times. The rearrangement uses TRBV2 and TRBJ2-7; 11 positions agree with TRBD1. The CDR3 is made up of 16 amino acids. Germline loops: CDR1 SNHLY, CDR2 FYNNEI. V lost 3 bases to trimming and J lost 4 bases; unmatched junction nucleotides: 8. The CDR3 region is CASSEGPGQGEYEQYF. The CDR3 DNA is TGTGCCAGCAGTGAGGGTCCGGGACAGGGGGAGTACGAGCAGTACTTC.

This clonotype occurred a few times. This chain links TRBV27 with TRBJ1-5, with 7 bases aligning to TRBD1. The CDR3 is 14 residues long. Germline V gene sequence: CDR1 MNHEY, CDR2 SMNVEV (reference sequence). V gave up 0 bases and J gave up 11 bases; unmatched junction bases: 7. CDR3 nucleotide sequence: TGTGCCAGCAGTTTATCGCCAGGGGGTGCGGCCCAGCATTTT. Its translation is CASSLSPGGAAQHF.

Written as DNA, the CDR3 is TGTGCCAGCAGCTTAAATCCAGCGGGAGTTTCGGATACGCAGTATTTT. Translating gives CASSLNPAGVSDTQYF. The V and J genes are TRBV7-3 and TRBJ2-3; 8 bases map to TRBD2. The CDR3 is 16 residues long. Trimming removed 1 base from V and 6 bases from J; junction bases left unmatched: 9. Germline CDR1 is SGHTA and CDR2 is FQGTGA.

The sample holds a few counts of this clonotype. The CDR3 nucleotides are TGTGCCAGCAGTTCACCCGCCGGGACCGAAAAACTGTTTTTT. Encoded protein: CASSSPAGTEKLFF. V usage is TRBV28 and J usage is TRBJ1-4; D is perhaps TRBD1 (5 bases). CDR3 length: 14 residues. CDR1 is MDHEN and CDR2 is SYDVKM in the germline V gene. The V gene lost 4 bases and the J gene lost 8 bases, with 14 bases spanning the gap. Combining the CDR3 with reference TRBV28 and TRBJ1-4 gives the whole variable domain DVKVTQSSRYLVKRTGEKVFLECVQDMDHENMFWYRQDPGLGLRLIYFSYDVKMKEKGDIPEGYSVSREKKERFSLILESASTNQTSMYLCASSSPAGTEKLFFGSGTQLSVL.

This clonotype has ten or more counts. The chain joins TRBV28 to TRBJ1-5; the D is unclear. The CDR3 is 13 residues long. Between the trimmed V and J ends, which lost 8 bases and 0 bases, there was a span of 8 bases. Germline-derived CDR1 and CDR2 are MDHEN and SYDVKM. The CDR3 reads CASVEYSNQPQHF. The DNA of the CDR3 is TGTGCCAGCGTTGAATATAGCAATCAGCCCCAGCATTTT.

Note on this clonotype: It may be a read error: a sequence one base away is much more abundant. The chain combines TRBV30 with TRBJ1-1; TRBD1 is a possible D gene (5 bases). The CDR3 totals 14 residues. V lost 5 bases, J lost 3 bases, and 16 bases lay in between. Germline lookup yields CDR1 GTSNPN and CDR2 SVGIG (reference sequence). The CDR3 reads CAWDLGRGDTEAFF. The CDR3, as DNA: TGTGCCTGGGACCTCGGTCGGGGCGACACTGAAGCTTTCTTT. The whole variable domain, remainder taken from reference TRBV30 and TRBJ1-1, is SQTIHQWPATLVQPVGSPLSLECTVEGTSNPNLYWYRQAAGRGLQLLFYSVGIGQISSEVPQNLSASRPQDRQFILSSKKLLLSDSGFYLCAWDLGRGDTEAFFGQGTRLTVV.

This clonotype was detected ten times or more. The chain has TRBV2 and TRBJ2-3, with 12 positions matching TRBD2. Germline loops: CDR1 SNHLY, CDR2 FYNNEI. The CDR3 is made up of 18 amino acids. V was clipped by 8 bases and J by 0 bases; unmatched bases: 12. For the CDR3, the DNA is TGTGCCAGCGGGCGAGCGGCTAGCGGGAGGGGTAGCACAGATACGCAGTATTTT. Amino acids: CASGRAASGRGSTDTQYF. Full variable domain (remainder filled in from reference TRBV2 and TRBJ2-3): EPEVTQTPSHQVTQMGQEVILRCVPISNHLYFYWYRQILGQKVEFLVSFYNNEISEKSEIFDDQFSVERPDGSNFTLKIRSTKLEDSAMYFCASGRAASGRGSTDTQYFGPGTRLTVL.

The V and J genes are TRBV27 and TRBJ1-3; weak D call: TRBD1 (6 bases). This CDR3 spans 14 amino acids. Germline assignment: CDR1 MNHEY and CDR2 SMNVEV (reference sequence). Trimming pared 5 bases from V and 2 bases from J, leaving 10 bases between. The CDR3 nucleotides are TGTGCCAGCAGTCCCAGGGGAACTGGAAACACCATATATTTT. This translates into CASSPRGTGNTIYF.

This chain connects TRBV5-1 to TRBJ1-4, with D possibly TRBD1 on 5 matching bases. The CDR3 totals 17 residues. The V end lost 0 bases, the J end lost 5 bases, and 17 bases lay between the germline ends. Per germline, CDR1 SGHRS and CDR2 YFSETQ. The CDR3 DNA follows: TGCGCCAGCAGCTTGGAAAGGATCCAGGGAGCAAATGAAAAACTGTTTTTT. This translates into CASSLERIQGANEKLFF.

This clonotype was seen only a few times. The genes are TRBV27 and TRBJ2-7; D possibly corresponds to TRBD2 (6 bases). The CDR3 length is 14 residues. Trimming shortened V by 7 bases and J by 5 bases, and 18 bases separated the two germline ends. Per the germline V gene, CDR1 is MNHEY and CDR2 is SMNVEV (reference sequence). CDR3 loop: CASTFAGGSHEQYF. CDR3 nucleotides: TGTGCCAGCACCTTTGCCGGGGGTAGCCACGAGCAGTACTTC.